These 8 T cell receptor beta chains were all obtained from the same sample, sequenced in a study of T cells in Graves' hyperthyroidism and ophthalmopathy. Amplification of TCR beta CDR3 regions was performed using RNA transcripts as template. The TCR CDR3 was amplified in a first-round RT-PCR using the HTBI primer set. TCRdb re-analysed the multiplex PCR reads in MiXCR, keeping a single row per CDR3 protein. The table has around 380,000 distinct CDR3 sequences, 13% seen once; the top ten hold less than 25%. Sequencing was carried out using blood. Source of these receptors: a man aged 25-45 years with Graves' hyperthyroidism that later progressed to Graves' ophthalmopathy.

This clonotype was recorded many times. The CDR3 DNA is TGTGCCAGCAGCTTAAGAGGGTCTGGGGCCAACGTCCTGACTTTC. Its translation: CASSLRGSGANVLTF. The chain combines TRBV11-2 with TRBJ2-6, with a possible D match to TRBD2 (5 bases). Germline CDR1 is SGHAT and CDR2 is FQNNGV. Trimming removed 2 bases at V and 1 base at J, with 6 bases between. There are 15 residues in the CDR3.

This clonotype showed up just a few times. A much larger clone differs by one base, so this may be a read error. The CDR3 bases are TGTGCCAGCAGTCCCCGCTGCGGGACAGGGCAAGAGACCCAGTACTTC. Amino acid sequence: CASSPRCGTGQETQYF. This sequence joins TRBV28 and TRBJ2-5, with TRBD1 matching 9 bases. The V gene end was trimmed by 5 bases and the J gene end by 2 bases; junction bases not matched to a gene: 9. Germline CDR1 is MDHEN and CDR2 is SYDVKM. The CDR3 totals 16 residues.

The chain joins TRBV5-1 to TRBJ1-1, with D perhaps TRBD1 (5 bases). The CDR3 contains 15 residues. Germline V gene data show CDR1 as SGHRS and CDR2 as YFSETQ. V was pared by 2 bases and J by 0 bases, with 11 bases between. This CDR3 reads CASSFDRTLNTEAFF. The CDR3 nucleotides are TGCGCCAGCAGCTTTGACAGAACCTTGAACACTGAAGCTTTCTTT.

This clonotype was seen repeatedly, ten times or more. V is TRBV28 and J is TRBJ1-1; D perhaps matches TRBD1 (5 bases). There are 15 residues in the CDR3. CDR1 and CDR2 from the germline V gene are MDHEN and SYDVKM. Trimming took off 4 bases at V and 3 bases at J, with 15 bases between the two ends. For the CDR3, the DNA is TGTGCCAGCAGTTCGCCTGACAGACCGGACACTGAAGCTTTCTTT. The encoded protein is CASSSPDRPDTEAFF.

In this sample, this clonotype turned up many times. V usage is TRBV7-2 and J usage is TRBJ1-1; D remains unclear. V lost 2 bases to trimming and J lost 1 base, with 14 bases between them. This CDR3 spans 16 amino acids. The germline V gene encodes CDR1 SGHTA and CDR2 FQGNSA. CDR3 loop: CASSLPPSWGNTEAFF. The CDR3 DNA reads TGTGCCAGCAGCTTACCCCCCAGCTGGGGGAACACTGAAGCTTTCTTT. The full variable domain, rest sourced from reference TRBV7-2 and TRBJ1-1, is GAGVSQSPSNKVTEKGKDVELRCDPISGHTALYWYRQSLGQGLEFLIYFQGNSAPDKSGLPSDRFSAERTGGSVSTLTIQRTQQEDSAVYLCASSLPPSWGNTEAFFGQGTRLTVV.

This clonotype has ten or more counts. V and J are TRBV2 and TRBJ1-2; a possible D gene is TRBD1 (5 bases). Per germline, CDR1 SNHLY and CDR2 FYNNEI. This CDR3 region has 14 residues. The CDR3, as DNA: TGTGTCTCTAGTCGTCAGACAGAAATCTATGGCTACACCTTC. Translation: CVSSRQTEIYGYTF.

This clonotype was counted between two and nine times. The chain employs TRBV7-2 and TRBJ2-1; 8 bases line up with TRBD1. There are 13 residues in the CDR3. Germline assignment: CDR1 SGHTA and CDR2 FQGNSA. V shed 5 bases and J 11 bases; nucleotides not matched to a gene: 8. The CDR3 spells CASSQDRVYQQFF. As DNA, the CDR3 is TGTGCCAGCAGCCAGGACAGGGTGTATCAGCAGTTCTTC.

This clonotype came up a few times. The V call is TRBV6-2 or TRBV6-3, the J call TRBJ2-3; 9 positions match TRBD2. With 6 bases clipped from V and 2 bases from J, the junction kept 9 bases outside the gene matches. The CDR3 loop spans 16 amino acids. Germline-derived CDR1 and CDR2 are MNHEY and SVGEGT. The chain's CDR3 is CASRRRAGGTTDTQYF. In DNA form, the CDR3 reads TGTGCCAGCAGACGGAGAGCGGGGGGAACCACAGATACGCAGTATTTT.